This T cell receptor (beta chain) is from a study of blood T cell repertoires in COVID-19. Study information: Sources were T cells, B-cell-depleted T cells, or PBMCs; the material itself was cDNA or gDNA.

This clone is classed as medium-sized (0.01 to 0.1%). This CDR3 comprises 15 residues. Germline V gene lookup returns CDR1 LNHDA and CDR2 SQIVND (reference sequence). The V end was cut by 2 bases, the J end by 6 bases, with 16 bases between. Original handling: Reference gene primer amplification in the assay estimated nucleated cell counts. Repertoires were generated with immunoSEQ multiplex PCR, while TCRdb's copy carries only in-frame clones and drops some. V and J calls and clone size follow that table, whereas D and trimming were derived from the DNA. The data show roughly 40,000 clones, with about four fifths seen just once and approximately 25% held by the top ten.

Sequencing used peripheral blood. The chain uses TRBV19 and TRBJ1-1; possible D gene TRBD1, 5 bases. The clonotype originates from a human donor with acute or convalescent COVID-19. The donor label of this sample is uncertain. The CDR3 DNA reads as TGTGCCAGTAGTATACACAGGTCGTCTCAAGCTGAAGCTTTCTTT. Amino acid sequence: CASSIHRSSQAEAFF.